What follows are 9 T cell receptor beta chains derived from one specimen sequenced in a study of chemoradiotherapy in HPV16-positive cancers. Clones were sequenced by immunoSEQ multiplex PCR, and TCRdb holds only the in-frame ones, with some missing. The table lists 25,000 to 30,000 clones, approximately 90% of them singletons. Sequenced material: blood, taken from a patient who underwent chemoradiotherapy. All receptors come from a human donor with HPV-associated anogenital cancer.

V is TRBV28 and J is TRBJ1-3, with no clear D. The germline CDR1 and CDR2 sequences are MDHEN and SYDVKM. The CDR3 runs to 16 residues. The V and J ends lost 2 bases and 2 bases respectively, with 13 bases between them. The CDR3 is CASSLVPGRAGNTIYF. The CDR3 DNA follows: TGTGCCAGCAGTTTAGTACCCGGGAGGGCTGGAAACACCATATATTTT.

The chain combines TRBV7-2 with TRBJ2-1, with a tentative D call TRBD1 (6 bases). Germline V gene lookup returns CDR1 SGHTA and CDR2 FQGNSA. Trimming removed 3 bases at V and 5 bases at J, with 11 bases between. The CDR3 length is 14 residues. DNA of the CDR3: TGTGCCAGCAGCTTCCGGGACAAGAACAATGAGCAGTTCTTC. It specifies CASSFRDKNNEQFF.

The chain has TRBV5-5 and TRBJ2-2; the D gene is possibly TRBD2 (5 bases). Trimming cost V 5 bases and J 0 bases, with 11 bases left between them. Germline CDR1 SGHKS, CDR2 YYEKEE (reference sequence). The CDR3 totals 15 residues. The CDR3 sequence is CASRHTSSNTGELFF. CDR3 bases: TGTGCCAGCAGACACACTAGTTCGAACACCGGGGAGCTGTTTTTT.

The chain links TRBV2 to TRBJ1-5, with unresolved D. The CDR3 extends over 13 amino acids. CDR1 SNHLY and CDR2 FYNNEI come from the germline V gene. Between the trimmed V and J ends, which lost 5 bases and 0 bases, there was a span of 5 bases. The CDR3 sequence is CASSWNSNQPQHF. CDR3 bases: TGTGCCAGCAGTTGGAATAGCAATCAGCCCCAGCATTTT.

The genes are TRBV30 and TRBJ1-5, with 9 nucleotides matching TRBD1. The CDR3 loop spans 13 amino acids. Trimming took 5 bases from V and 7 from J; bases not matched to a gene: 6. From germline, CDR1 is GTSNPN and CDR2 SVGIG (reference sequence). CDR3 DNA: TGTGCCTGGGGGACAGGGCCCAGCCAGCCCCAGCATTTT. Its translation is CAWGTGPSQPQHF.

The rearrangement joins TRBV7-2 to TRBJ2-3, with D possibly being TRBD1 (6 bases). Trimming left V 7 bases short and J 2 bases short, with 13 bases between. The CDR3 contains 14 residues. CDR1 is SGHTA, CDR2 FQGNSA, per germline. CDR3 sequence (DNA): TGTGCCAGCACCAGGGACACGGACACAGATACGCAGTATTTT. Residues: CASTRDTDTDTQYF.

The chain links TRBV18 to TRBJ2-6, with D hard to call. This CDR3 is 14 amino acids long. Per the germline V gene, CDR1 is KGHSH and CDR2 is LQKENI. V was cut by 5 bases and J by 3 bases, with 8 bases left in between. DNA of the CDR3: TGTGCCAGCTCAAACCAGGTTGGGGCCAACGTCCTGACTTTC. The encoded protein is CASSNQVGANVLTF. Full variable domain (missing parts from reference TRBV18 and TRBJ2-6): NAGVMQNPRHLVRRRGQEARLRCSPMKGHSHVYWYRQLPEEGLKFMVYLQKENIIDESGMPKERFSAEFPKEGPSILRIQQVVRGDSAAYFCASSNQVGANVLTFGAGSRLTVL.

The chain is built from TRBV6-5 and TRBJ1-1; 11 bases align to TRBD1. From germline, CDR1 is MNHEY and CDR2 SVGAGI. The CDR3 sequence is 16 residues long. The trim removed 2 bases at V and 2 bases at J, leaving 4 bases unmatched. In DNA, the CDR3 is TGTGCCAGCAGTTACGGCTGGACAGGGGGCAACACTGAAGCTTTCTTT. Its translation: CASSYGWTGGNTEAFF.

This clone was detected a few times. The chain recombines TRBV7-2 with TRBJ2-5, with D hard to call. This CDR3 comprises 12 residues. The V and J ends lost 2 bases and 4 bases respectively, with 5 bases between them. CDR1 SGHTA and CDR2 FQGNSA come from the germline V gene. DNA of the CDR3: TGTGCCAGCAGCTTACAGGTAGAGACCCAGTACTTC. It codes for CASSLQVETQYF. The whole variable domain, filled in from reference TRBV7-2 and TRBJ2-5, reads GAGVSQSPSNKVTEKGKDVELRCDPISGHTALYWYRQSLGQGLEFLIYFQGNSAPDKSGLPSDRFSAERTGGSVSTLTIQRTQQEDSAVYLCASSLQVETQYFGPGTRLLVL.